The 20 T cell receptor beta chains reported below all come from one sample, sequenced in a study of CD8 T cells in Susac syndrome. Random hexamers were used to reverse transcribe about 0.5 to 1 ug of RNA. Via MiXCR, TCRdb re-called the immunoSEQ multiplex PCR reads, giving one row per CDR3 protein. The table lists around 230,000 distinct CDR3 sequences, around 96% of them singletons. Specimen: CD4+ T cells from PBMCs. The origin of the receptors is a human donor with multiple sclerosis.

This chain links TRBV3-1 with TRBJ2-1; D uncertain. Germline-derived CDR1 and CDR2 are LGHDT and YNNKEL (reference sequence). Trimming took 6 bases from V and 4 from J, leaving 16 bases between them. The CDR3 is made up of 15 amino acids. This CDR3 is CASRLSGLPYNEQFF. The CDR3 DNA sequence: TGTGCCAGCAGACTTTCTGGCCTCCCTTACAATGAGCAGTTCTTC.

V gene TRBV15 combines with J gene TRBJ2-1, with 8 bases fitting TRBD1. Germline loops: CDR1 LNHNV, CDR2 YYDKDF (reference sequence). CDR3 length: 16 residues. Germline trimming cut 1 base from V and 4 bases from J; bases unmatched to any gene: 6. DNA of the CDR3: TGTGCCACCAGCAGAGCCAGGGGGCTAGGGTACAATGAGCAGTTCTTC. As protein: CATSRARGLGYNEQFF.

The chain couples TRBV10-1 to TRBJ2-7; weak D call: TRBD1 (6 bases). Trimming took 0 bases from V and 0 from J, leaving 18 bases between them. Germline V CDR1 and CDR2: WNHNN, SYGVQD (reference sequence). CDR3 size: 18 residues. CDR3 sequence: CASSESNFGQPHSYEQYF. The CDR3 nucleotides read TGCGCCAGCAGTGAGTCCAACTTCGGACAGCCTCACTCCTACGAGCAGTACTTC.

The chain combines TRBV12-3 or TRBV12-4 with TRBJ1-3; TRBD1 agrees at 9 bases. The CDR3 has 15 residues. With V trimmed by 4 bases and J by 1 base, 2 bases remained unmatched. The CDR3 sequence is CASSSTGGSGNTIYF. The CDR3 DNA sequence: TGTGCCAGCAGTTCGACAGGGGGATCTGGAAACACCATATATTTT.

The chain employs TRBV29-1 and TRBJ2-3; no clear D. The germline V and J ends were trimmed by 4 bases and 4 bases, with 9 bases remaining between them. This CDR3 has 12 amino acids. Germline V gene lookup returns CDR1 SQVTM and CDR2 ANQGSEA. CDR3 sequence reads: CSVAGYPDTQYF. In nucleotides, the CDR3 is TGCAGCGTTGCAGGCTATCCAGATACGCAGTATTTT.

V usage is TRBV2 and J usage is TRBJ2-7, with D maybe TRBD1 (6 bases). The CDR3 is 13 residues long. V was shortened by 4 bases and J by 2 bases, with 9 bases between the two germline ends. Germline CDR1 SNHLY, CDR2 FYNNEI. The CDR3 region is CASSGTVPYEQYF. The CDR3 DNA sequence: TGTGCCAGCAGTGGGACAGTGCCCTACGAGCAGTACTTC.

J is TRBJ2-7 and V is TRBV19, with 16 positions matching TRBD2. The germline gives CDR1 LNHDA, CDR2 SQIVND (reference sequence). The ends lost 5 bases at V and 2 bases at J; junction bases unmatched: 9. The CDR3 is 18 amino acids. The CDR3 bases are TGTGCCAGTAGTCCAAGCCCGGGACTAGCGGGAGGGCCCTACGAGCAGTACTTC. It encodes CASSPSPGLAGGPYEQYF.

The V call is TRBV23-1, the J call TRBJ1-5; 9 bases match TRBD1. TRBV23-1 is an ORF, with its function uncertain. CDR3 size: 20 residues. With 4 bases clipped from V and 0 bases from J, the junction kept 16 bases outside the gene matches. CDR3 sequence (DNA): TGCGCCAGCAGTCCTCCGGACAGGGGACGCCACAGGGGTAGCAATCAGCCCCAGCATTTT. Encoded protein: CASSPPDRGRHRGSNQPQHF.

The chain joins TRBV20-1 to TRBJ2-2; D uncertain. The V gene lost 3 bases and the J gene lost 4 bases, with 12 bases spanning the gap. CDR1 and CDR2 (germline): DFQATT, SNEGSKA (reference sequence). There are 14 residues in the CDR3. The CDR3 loop reads CSASLLQSTGELFF. CDR3 bases: TGCAGTGCTAGTTTGCTGCAGAGCACCGGGGAGCTGTTTTTT.

The V call is TRBV9, the J call TRBJ2-3, with D maybe TRBD2 (6 bases). CDR1 is SGDLS, CDR2 YYNGEE, per germline. V gave up 0 bases and J gave up 3 bases, with 14 bases separating them. This CDR3 has 16 amino acids. The CDR3 loop is CASSVATSVGTDTQYF. CDR3 coding DNA: TGTGCCAGCAGCGTAGCGACTAGTGTCGGAACAGATACGCAGTATTTT. The whole variable domain, remainder taken from reference TRBV9 and TRBJ2-3, is DSGVTQTPKHLITATGQRVTLRCSPRSGDLSVYWYQQSLDQGLQFLIQYYNGEERAKGNILERFSAQQFPDLHSELNLSSLELGDSALYFCASSVATSVGTDTQYFGPGTRLTVL.

The genes are TRBV7-3 and TRBJ2-7; 8 bases are shared with TRBD1. This CDR3 spans 17 amino acids. Germline V CDR1 and CDR2: SGHTA, FQGTGA. Losses at the gene ends were 5 bases for V and 2 bases for J; bases not matched to a gene: 14. CDR3 in DNA: TGTGCCAGCAGCACGGACAGGGAACGAGGTCCCCCCTACGAGCAGTACTTC. Amino acids: CASSTDRERGPPYEQYF. Filled out from reference TRBV7-3 and TRBJ2-7, the complete variable domain reads GAGVSQTPSNKVTEKGKYVELRCDPISGHTALYWYRQSLGQGPEFLIYFQGTGAADDSGLPNDRFFAVRPEGSVSTLKIQRTERGDSAVYLCASSTDRERGPPYEQYFGPGTRLTVT.

The gene calls are TRBV7-6 and TRBJ1-1, with no clear D. CDR3 size: 14 residues. The V and J ends lost 1 base and 2 bases respectively, with 8 bases between them. Per the germline V gene, CDR1 is SGHVS and CDR2 is FNYEAQ. CDR3 nucleotide sequence: TGTGCCAGCAGCTTAGGCCCGGCTAACACTGAAGCTTTCTTT. Translated, it gives CASSLGPANTEAFF.

Concerning this clonotype itself: One junction end does not reproduce the germline sequence, and a read error may be involved. V is TRBV27 and J is TRBJ2-5; D unclear. CDR3 length: 13 amino acids. The germline V gene encodes CDR1 MNHEY and CDR2 SMNVEV (reference sequence). CDR3 DNA: TGTGCCAGCAGTGTAACAGAACAAGTGACCCAGTACTTC. Amino acids: CASSVTEQVTQYF.

This chain connects TRBV4-1 to TRBJ1-2; possibly TRBD1 for D (6 bases). Between the trimmed V and J ends, which lost 3 bases and 8 bases, there was a span of 16 bases. Germline V gene lookup returns CDR1 MGHRA and CDR2 YSYEKL. The length of the CDR3 is 14 residues. The CDR3: CASSHNDRYFGYTF. The CDR3 bases are TGCGCCAGCAGCCACAACGACAGGTATTTCGGCTACACCTTC.

The rearrangement links TRBV7-3 to TRBJ2-7; 9 positions agree with TRBD2. V gave up 4 bases and J gave up 12 bases; unmatched junction bases: 7. This CDR3 contains 12 residues. Looked up from germline, CDR1 is SGHTA and CDR2 is FQGTGA. The CDR3 DNA sequence: TGTGCCAGCAGCTCACCGGGACTAGCATTGTACTTC. The encoded protein is CASSSPGLALYF.

The V and J genes are TRBV3-1 and TRBJ2-1; no clear D gene. Germline CDR1 and CDR2: LGHDT and YNNKEL (reference sequence). The V end lost 5 bases, the J end lost 5 bases, and 7 bases lay between the germline ends. This CDR3 region has 12 residues. The CDR3 protein is CASSRVNNEQFF. In DNA form, the CDR3 reads TGTGCCAGCAGCAGAGTTAACAATGAGCAGTTCTTC.

V and J are TRBV3-1 and TRBJ1-5; tentative D call: TRBD1 (5 bases). Germline loops: CDR1 LGHDT, CDR2 YNNKEL (reference sequence). V was cut by 4 bases and J by 3 bases, with 13 bases left in between. The CDR3 extends over 15 amino acids. The CDR3 reads CASSPVVGANQPQHF. The DNA of the CDR3 is TGTGCCAGCAGCCCTGTAGTCGGGGCCAATCAGCCCCAGCATTTT. The full variable domain, completed using reference TRBV3-1 and TRBJ1-5, is DTAVSQTPKYLVTQMGNDKSIKCEQNLGHDTMYWYKQDSKKFLKIMFSYNNKELIINETVPNRFSPKSPDKAHLNLHINSLELGDSAVYFCASSPVVGANQPQHFGDGTRLSIL.

This chain uses TRBV2 with TRBJ2-6; D not certain. CDR3 size: 15 residues. Between the trimmed V and J ends, which lost 5 bases and 0 bases, there was a span of 8 bases. Germline CDR1 reads SNHLY; CDR2 reads FYNNEI. This chain's CDR3 is CASSIQNSGANVLTF. CDR3 coding DNA: TGTGCCAGCAGTATACAGAACTCTGGGGCCAACGTCCTGACTTTC.

The chain employs TRBV4-2 and TRBJ2-7; D ambiguous. V was shortened by 3 bases and J by 3 bases, with 15 bases between the two germline ends. Germline V gene data show CDR1 as LGHNA and CDR2 as YNFKEQ. CDR3 length equals 15 residues. The CDR3 coding sequence is TGTGCCAGCAGCCAGGCCGGGCCTTTCCACTACGAGCAGTACTTC. This sequence encodes CASSQAGPFHYEQYF.

The chain joins TRBV15 to TRBJ2-3; 8 bases agree with TRBD2. CDR3 length: 14 amino acids. J lost 4 bases, V lost 8 bases, and 8 bases had no gene match. Germline V lookup: CDR1 LNHNV, CDR2 YYDKDF (reference sequence). This CDR3 reads CATARRRGADTQYF. DNA of the CDR3: TGTGCCACCGCAAGGCGGCGGGGGGCAGATACGCAGTATTTT.